Here is one T cell receptor (beta chain) with its context. This entry belongs to a study of CD8 T cells in Susac syndrome. Reverse transcription used roughly 0.5 to 1 ug RNA and random hexamers. MiXCR, run by TCRdb on the immunoSEQ multiplex PCR reads, gives a single entry per CDR3 protein. This sample has approximately 120,000 distinct CDR3 sequences, with 85% to 95% found just once. Trimming left V 4 bases short and J 7 bases short, with 22 bases between. The CDR3 totals 16 residues. Per germline, CDR1 LGHDT and CDR2 YNNKEL (reference sequence). The J gene is TRBJ1-1, the V gene TRBV3-1; possible D gene TRBD1, 6 bases. The TCR was taken from a human donor in good health. Sequencing input: CD8+ T cells from PBMCs. The CDR3 here is CASSPTPGHLSHEAFF. DNA for the CDR3: TGTGCCAGCAGCCCTACCCCGGGACACCTGAGCCATGAAGCTTTCTTT.